This T cell receptor beta chain was sequenced during a study of blood T cell repertoires in COVID-19. Overall study: Samples taken during acute and convalescent COVID-19 were collected in the United States, Italy and Spain. The cDNA or gDNA used as material had been derived from T cells, B-cell-depleted T cells, or PBMCs.

In the source study's methods: Quantification of nucleated cells was approximated via reference gene primer amplification. TCRdb keeps only in-frame clones here, not all; method: immunoSEQ multiplex PCR. The V and J calls and clone size were taken over from that table, and D and trimming were inferred from the DNA. The sample has about 180,000 clones, 70% to 90% seen once; the top ten hold 1.5% to 2%. This CDR3 is 16 amino acids long. The germline V and J ends were trimmed by 4 bases and 2 bases, with 15 bases remaining between them. CDR1 and CDR2 (germline): SGHRS, YFSETQ. The source material was peripheral blood. The genes are TRBV5-1 and TRBJ2-2; D is undetermined. The clonotype originates from a man younger than 35 who had recovered from COVID-19. CDR3 in amino acids: CASSLGSTYNTGELFF. The DNA of the CDR3 is TGCGCCAGCAGCCTCGGGTCGACGTACAACACCGGGGAGCTGTTTTTT.